The rows below give T cell receptor beta chains drawn from one sample of a study of regulatory dendritic cells for organ transplantation. Profiled with immunoSEQ multiplex PCR; TCRdb holds only in-frame clones, not every one. The table lists 25,000 to 35,000 clones, approximately 80% of them singletons. The sample consisted of naive CD4+ T cells from blood. The receptor source for this set is a human donor in good health. Both conserved end residues are part of each CDR3. D genes are given only for firm matches. The listing skips clone size in some rows; elsewhere it reads once, few, many or a size class.

j_call clone_size v_call d_call cdr3_aa cdr3_nt
TRBJ2-3 - TRBV18 TRBD1 CASSPMDRGGTDTQYF TGTGCCAGCTCACCCATGGACAGGGGAGGGACAGATACGCAGTATTTT
TRBJ2-7 - TRBV5-6 - CASSFQGTYEQYF TGTGCCAGCAGCTTCCAGGGGACCTACGAGCAGTACTTC
TRBJ2-7 once TRBV19 TRBD1 CASSSRGTGIDEQYF TGTGCCAGTAGTAGCCGGGGGACAGGGATCGACGAGCAGTACTTC
TRBJ1-2 - TRBV6-4 - CASSDSGTRGYTF TGTGCCAGCAGTGACTCGGGGACAAGGGGCTACACCTTC
TRBJ1-3 few TRBV6-5 TRBD1 CASQGEAGNTIYF TGTGCCAGCCAGGGGGAAGCTGGAAACACCATATATTTT
TRBJ1-2 - TRBV6-6 - CASSYSLGGYGYTF TGTGCCAGCAGTTACTCGTTGGGGGGCTATGGCTACACCTTC
TRBJ2-7 - TRBV11-3 - CASSLAPIYEQYF TGTGCCAGCAGCTTAGCCCCCATCTACGAGCAGTACTTC
TRBJ2-2 - TRBV11-3 - CASSPSDSHTGELFF TGTGCCAGCAGCCCGAGTGACTCTCACACCGGGGAGCTGTTTTTT
TRBJ1-2 once TRBV6-1 - CASSVPGTNNSPYGYTF TGTGCCAGCAGTGTGCCCGGGACAAATAATTCTCCCTATGGCTACACCTTC
TRBJ1-3 - TRBV5-6 TRBD1 CASSPTGRGNTIYF TGTGCCAGCAGCCCGACAGGGCGAGGAAACACCATATATTTT
TRBJ2-5 - TRBV7-9 - CASRAPVWVGAEETQYF TGTGCCAGCAGGGCCCCGGTGTGGGTGGGAGCCGAAGAGACCCAGTACTTC
TRBJ2-1 - TRBV6-1 TRBD1 CASSELGQGAPNEQFF TGTGCCAGCAGTGAATTGGGGCAGGGGGCCCCTAATGAGCAGTTCTTC
TRBJ2-6 - TRBV5-1 - CASSHSTDSGANVLTF TGCGCCAGCAGTCACTCGACAGACTCTGGGGCCAACGTCCTGACTTTC
TRBJ1-5 - TRBV5-1 - CASSLDGSWNQPQHF TGCGCCAGCAGCTTGGACGGGAGCTGGAATCAGCCCCAGCATTTT
TRBJ2-7 - TRBV11-1 TRBD1 CASSLGGGDYEQYF TGTGCCAGCAGCTTAGGAGGGGGCGACTACGAGCAGTACTTC
TRBJ1-4 - TRBV11-2 - CASSETAASIGKLFF TGTGCCAGCAGCGAGACAGCCGCCAGTATAGGAAAACTGTTTTTT
TRBJ2-7 - TRBV27 TRBD1 CASSTGQGVRSSYEQYF TGTGCCAGCAGTACAGGACAGGGGGTTCGGAGCTCCTACGAGCAGTACTTC
TRBJ2-1 - TRBV7-2 - CASSLEGGSYNEQFF TGTGCCAGCAGCTTAGAAGGGGGTTCTTACAATGAGCAGTTCTTC
TRBJ2-1 - TRBV19 TRBD2 CASSIGSGGTYNEQFF TGTGCCAGTAGTATTGGTAGCGGGGGGACCTACAATGAGCAGTTCTTC
TRBJ2-1 - TRBV7-2 TRBD1 CASSPTGGSYNEQFF TGTGCCAGCAGTCCCACAGGGGGGTCCTACAATGAGCAGTTCTTC
TRBJ2-7 - TRBV18 - CASSPIGRAYEQYF TGTGCCAGCTCACCAATAGGCAGGGCCTACGAGCAGTACTTC
TRBJ2-1 once TRBV7-2 TRBD2 CASSRGLAGDEQFF TGTGCCAGCAGCCGGGGACTAGCGGGGGACGAGCAGTTCTTC
TRBJ1-5 - TRBV7-9 - CASSPRDINQPQHF TGTGCCAGCAGCCCCCGGGACATCAATCAGCCCCAGCATTTT
TRBJ1-1 - TRBV19 TRBD1 CASSQTGRNTEAFF TGTGCCAGTAGTCAGACAGGGCGGAACACTGAAGCTTTCTTT
TRBJ1-2 - TRBV5-4 - CASSLEQDYGYTF TGTGCCAGCAGCTTGGAACAGGACTATGGCTACACCTTC
TRBJ2-5 - TRBV6-1 - CASSESAGQETQYF TGTGCCAGCAGTGAATCGGCAGGCCAAGAGACCCAGTACTTC
TRBJ1-1 - TRBV19 TRBD1 CASSVQGANTEAFF TGTGCCAGTAGTGTACAGGGGGCGAACACTGAAGCTTTCTTT
TRBJ2-7 - TRBV6-5 TRBD1 CASRDRQGAVYEQYF TGTGCCAGCAGGGATCGACAGGGGGCCGTATACGAGCAGTACTTC
TRBJ1-2 few TRBV7-9 - CASSFRGAQRGYTF TGTGCCAGCAGCTTTCGGGGGGCGCAGAGAGGCTACACCTTC
TRBJ2-3 - TRBV5-1 - CASSEQQSSTDTQYF TGCGCCAGCAGCGAACAGCAATCTAGCACAGATACGCAGTATTTT
TRBJ2-7 - TRBV6-6 TRBD2 CATRRGGSSYEQYF TGTGCCACCAGACGAGGCGGGAGCTCCTACGAGCAGTACTTC
TRBJ2-1 - TRBV7-8 - CASSSVGSSYNEQFF TGTGCCAGCAGCTCGGTTGGGAGCTCCTACAATGAGCAGTTCTTC
TRBJ2-5 - TRBV7-9 TRBD1 CASSTNRGQNLKETQYF TGTGCCAGCAGCACAAACAGGGGGCAAAACCTAAAAGAGACCCAGTACTTC
TRBJ2-1 - TRBV7-2 - CASSYGGVYNEQFF TGTGCCAGCAGCTACGGGGGTGTCTACAATGAGCAGTTCTTC
TRBJ2-7 - TRBV7-3 TRBD1 CASSTWTGLSYEQYF TGTGCCAGCAGCACTTGGACAGGGCTGTCCTACGAGCAGTACTTC
TRBJ1-1 - TRBV4-1 TRBD1 CASSQVDRGKIAEAFF TGCGCCAGCAGCCAAGTGGACAGGGGGAAGATCGCTGAAGCTTTCTTT
TRBJ1-2 once TRBV7-2 - CASSFESGVDYGYTF TGTGCCAGCAGCTTTGAATCCGGGGTTGACTATGGCTACACCTTC
TRBJ2-4 once TRBV6-5 - CASSPTEDVIQYF TGTGCCAGCAGCCCGACAGAGGATGTGATTCAGTACTTC
TRBJ1-2 few TRBV9 - CASSKREHYGYTF TGTGCCAGCAGTAAACGGGAGCACTATGGCTACACCTTC
TRBJ2-1 - TRBV11-1 TRBD2 CASSLGLAYNEQFF TGTGCCAGCAGCCTAGGACTAGCTTACAATGAGCAGTTCTTC
TRBJ2-7 - TRBV6-5 TRBD2 CASSYSGGGVSEQYF TGTGCCAGCAGTTACTCCGGCGGGGGGGTATCCGAGCAGTACTTC
TRBJ2-1 - TRBV7-8 - CASSLARRLGTYNEQFF TGTGCCAGCAGCTTAGCGAGACGACTAGGGACTTACAATGAGCAGTTCTTC
TRBJ2-7 - TRBV6-5 TRBD1 CASSYSPVGGLEQYF TGTGCCAGCAGTTACTCTCCCGTAGGGGGCCTCGAGCAGTACTTC
TRBJ2-3 - TRBV29-1 - CSVGRAGRSTDTQYF TGCAGCGTTGGGCGGGCGGGGAGGAGCACAGATACGCAGTATTTT
TRBJ2-1 - TRBV9 TRBD2 CASSMGLAGGTYNEQFF TGTGCCAGCAGCATGGGACTAGCGGGGGGTACCTACAATGAGCAGTTCTTC